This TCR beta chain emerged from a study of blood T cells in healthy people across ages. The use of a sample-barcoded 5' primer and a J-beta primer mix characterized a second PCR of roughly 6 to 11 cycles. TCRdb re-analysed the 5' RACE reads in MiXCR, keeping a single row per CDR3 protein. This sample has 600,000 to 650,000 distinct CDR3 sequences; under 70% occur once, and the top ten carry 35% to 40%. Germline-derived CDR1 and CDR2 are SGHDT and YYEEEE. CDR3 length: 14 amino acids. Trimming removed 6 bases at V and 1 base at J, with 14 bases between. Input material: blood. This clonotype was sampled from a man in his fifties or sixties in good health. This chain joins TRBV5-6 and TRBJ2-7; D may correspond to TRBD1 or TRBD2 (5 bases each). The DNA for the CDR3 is TGTGCCAGCACCTCCGGGACCTTATCCTACGAGCAGTACTTC. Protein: CASTSGTLSYEQYF.